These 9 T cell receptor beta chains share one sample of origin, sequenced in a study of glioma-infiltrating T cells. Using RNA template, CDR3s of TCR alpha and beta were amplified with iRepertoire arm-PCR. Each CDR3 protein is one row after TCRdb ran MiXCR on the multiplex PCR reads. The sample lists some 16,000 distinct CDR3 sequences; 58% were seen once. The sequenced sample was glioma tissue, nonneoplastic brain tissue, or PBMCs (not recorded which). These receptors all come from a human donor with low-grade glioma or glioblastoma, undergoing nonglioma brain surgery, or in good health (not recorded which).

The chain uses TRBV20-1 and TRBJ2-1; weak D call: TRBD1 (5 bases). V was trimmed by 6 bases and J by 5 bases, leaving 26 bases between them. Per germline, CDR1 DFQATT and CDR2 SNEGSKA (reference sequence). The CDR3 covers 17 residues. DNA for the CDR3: TGCAGTGCCCACCCTAGGGTAATCCAGGGCCAGCACAATGAGCAGTTCTTC. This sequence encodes CSAHPRVIQGQHNEQFF.

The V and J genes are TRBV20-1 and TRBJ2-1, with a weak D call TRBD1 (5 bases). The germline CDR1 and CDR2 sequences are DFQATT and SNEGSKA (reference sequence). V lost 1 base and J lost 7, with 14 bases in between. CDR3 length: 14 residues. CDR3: CSARVIQGLNEQFF. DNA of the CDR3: TGCAGTGCTAGAGTCATCCAGGGTCTGAATGAGCAGTTCTTC.

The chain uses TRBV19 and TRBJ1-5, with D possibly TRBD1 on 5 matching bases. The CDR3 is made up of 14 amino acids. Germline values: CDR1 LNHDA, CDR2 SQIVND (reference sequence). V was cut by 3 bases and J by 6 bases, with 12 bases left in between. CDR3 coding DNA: TGTGCCAGTAGTATTAGAGGGCAGGGTCAGCCCCAGCATTTT. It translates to CASSIRGQGQPQHF. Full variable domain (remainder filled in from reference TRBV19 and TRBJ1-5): DGGITQSPKYLFRKEGQNVTLSCEQNLNHDAMYWYRQDPGQGLRLIYYSQIVNDFQKGDIAEGYSVSREKKESFPLTVTSAQKNPTAFYLCASSIRGQGQPQHFGDGTRLSIL.

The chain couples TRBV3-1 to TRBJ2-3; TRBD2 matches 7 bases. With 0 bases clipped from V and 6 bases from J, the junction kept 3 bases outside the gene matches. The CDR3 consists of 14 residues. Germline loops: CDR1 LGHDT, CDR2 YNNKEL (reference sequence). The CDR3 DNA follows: TGTGCCAGCAGCCAAGAGCGGGGGTGGGATACGCAGTATTTT. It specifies CASSQERGWDTQYF.

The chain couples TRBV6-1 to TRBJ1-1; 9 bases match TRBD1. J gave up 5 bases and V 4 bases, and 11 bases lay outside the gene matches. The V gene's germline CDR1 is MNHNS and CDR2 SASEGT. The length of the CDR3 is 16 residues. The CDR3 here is CASSGHRGQSWTEAFF. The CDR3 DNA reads TGTGCCAGCAGTGGACACAGGGGGCAAAGTTGGACTGAAGCTTTCTTT.

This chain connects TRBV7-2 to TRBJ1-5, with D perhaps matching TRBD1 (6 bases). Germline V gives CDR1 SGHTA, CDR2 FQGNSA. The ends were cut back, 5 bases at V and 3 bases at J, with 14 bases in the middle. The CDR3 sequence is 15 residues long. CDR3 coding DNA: TGTGCCAGCAGCCTGCAACAGGGACCCAATCAGCCCCAGCATTTT. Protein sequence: CASSLQQGPNQPQHF.

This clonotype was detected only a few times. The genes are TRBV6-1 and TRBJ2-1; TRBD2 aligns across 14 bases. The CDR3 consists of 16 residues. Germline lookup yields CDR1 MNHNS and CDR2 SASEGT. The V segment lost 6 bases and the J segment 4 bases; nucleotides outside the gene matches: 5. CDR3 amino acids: CASSSGLAGGYNEQFF. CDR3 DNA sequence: TGTGCCAGCAGCTCCGGACTAGCGGGAGGATACAATGAGCAGTTCTTC.

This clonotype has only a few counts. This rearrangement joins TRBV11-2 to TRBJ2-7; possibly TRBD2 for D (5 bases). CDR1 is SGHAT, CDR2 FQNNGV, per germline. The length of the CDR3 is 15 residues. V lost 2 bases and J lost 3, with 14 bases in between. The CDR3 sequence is CASSLIAGDGYEQYF. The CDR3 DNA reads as TGTGCCAGCAGCTTAATAGCCGGGGATGGCTACGAGCAGTACTTC.

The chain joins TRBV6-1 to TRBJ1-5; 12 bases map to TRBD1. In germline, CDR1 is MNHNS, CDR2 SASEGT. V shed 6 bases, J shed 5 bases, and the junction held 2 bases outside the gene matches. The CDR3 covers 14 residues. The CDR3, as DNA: TGTGCCAGCAGGAGGGACAGGGGGCATCAGCCCCAGCATTTT. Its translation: CASRRDRGHQPQHF.